The sequence of this T cell receptor (beta chain) was determined in a study of OX40 agonist ivuxolimab in advanced cancers. Turning to the study itself: Partial responses were achieved by three patients, of whom one had hepatocellular carcinoma and two had cutaneous melanoma. Broader study findings: Among the lowest peripheral clonal expansion occurred in 0.1-3.0 mg/kg partial responders.

Cycle 7 day 1, cycle 4 day 1, and baseline were the timepoints at which blood was sampled. Concerning this clone itself: Antigen specificity is unknown.

Repertoires were generated with immunoSEQ multiplex PCR, while TCRdb's copy carries only in-frame clones and drops some. The sample contains about 94,000 clones, roughly 95% of which appear only once. With V trimmed by 5 bases and J by 1 base, 20 bases remained unmatched. CDR3 length: 21 amino acids. In germline, CDR1 is MGHRA, CDR2 YSYEKL. This chain links TRBV4-1 with TRBJ2-2; TRBD2 matches at 9 bases. The origin of this receptor is an adult with an advanced solid tumor such as melanoma, head and neck, liver or kidney cancer. This material consisted of CD4+ or CD8+ T cells sorted from blood, taken in a trial of the OX40 agonist ivuxolimab. CDR3 loop: CASSNYYGMKVAGVNTGELFF. As DNA, the CDR3 is TGCGCCAGCAGCAACTACTACGGCATGAAGGTAGCGGGGGTGAACACCGGGGAGCTGTTTTTT.